These T cell receptor beta chains were read from a single sample in a study of OX40 agonist ivuxolimab in advanced cancers. Profiled with immunoSEQ multiplex PCR; TCRdb holds only in-frame clones, not every one. The sample yields more than 80,000 clones, roughly 89% seen once. The input for sequencing was CD4+ or CD8+ T cells sorted from blood, taken in a trial of the OX40 agonist ivuxolimab. The receptors come from an adult with an advanced solid tumor such as melanoma, head and neck, liver or kidney cancer. CDR3s include the opening cysteine and the closing phenylalanine or tryptophan. Fields, in order: D gene, J gene, clone size, V gene, CDR3 DNA, CDR3 protein. A D gene is named only where the DNA matches it firmly. Only some rows state a clone size, as once, few, many or a class for expanded clones.

>-|TRBJ1-1|few|TRBV19
TGTGCCAGTAGGGAGACGTGGGGCACTGAAGCTTTCTTT
CASRETWGTEAFF
>TRBD1|TRBJ2-7|-|TRBV19
TGTGCCAGTAGTACATCACACATTTCCAGGGGGCCCTACGAGCAGTACTTC
CASSTSHISRGPYEQYF
>-|TRBJ1-5|-|TRBV4-1
TGCGCCAGCAGCCAAGATATGGGACTTAAGAGGTTGAATCAGCCCCAGCATTTT
CASSQDMGLKRLNQPQHF
>-|TRBJ1-5|-|TRBV6-5
TGTGCCAGCAGTGAACGGGTTAAGCCCCAGCATTTT
CASSERVKPQHF
>TRBD1|TRBJ1-2|-|TRBV6-5
TGTGCCAGCAGTTACTCGTCGGCGGCTCAGGGGGGTGGCTACACCTTC
CASSYSSAAQGGGYTF
>-|TRBJ1-2|-|TRBV19
TGTGCCAGTAGTATGGTTGGGTTCTATGGCTACACCTTC
CASSMVGFYGYTF
>TRBD1|TRBJ2-1|-|TRBV2
TGTGCCACCAGGGGACAGGGGAGTGAGCAGTTCTTC
CATRGQGSEQFF
>-|TRBJ1-2|-|TRBV11-2
TGTGCCAGCAGCTTAGAAGGCTATGGCTACACCTTC
CASSLEGYGYTF
>TRBD1|TRBJ1-5|-|TRBV10-3
TGTGCCATCAGTGGTCAGGGGGATCAGCCCCAGCATTTT
CAISGQGDQPQHF
>-|TRBJ1-2|few|TRBV28
TGTGCCAGCAAAGGGCACATTCTCTATGGCTACACCTTC
CASKGHILYGYTF
>-|TRBJ1-3|once|TRBV28
TGTGCCAGCAGTCTTATGACCTGGACAACCGGAAACACCATATATTTT
CASSLMTWTTGNTIYF
>-|TRBJ2-1|-|TRBV5-6
TGTGCCAGCAGCTTGGGTACTAGCCCCTACAATGAGCAGTTCTTC
CASSLGTSPYNEQFF
>TRBD2|TRBJ2-1|-|TRBV5-1
TGCGCCAGCAAGGCGGGAGGTGCGTACAATGAGCAGTTCTTC
CASKAGGAYNEQFF
>TRBD1|TRBJ1-4|-|TRBV7-6
TGTGCCAGCAGCTCCGGGACAGGGAATGAAAAACTGTTTTTT
CASSSGTGNEKLFF
>-|TRBJ1-2|-|TRBV6-6
TGTGCCAGCAGTTTCATGGGAAGGGTTGATGGCTACACCTTC
CASSFMGRVDGYTF
>TRBD2|TRBJ2-7|-|TRBV5-4
TGTGCCAGCAGCGGCGGGACTAGCGGAACCTACGAGCAGTACTTC
CASSGGTSGTYEQYF
>-|TRBJ2-2|once|TRBV28
TGTGCCAGCAGTACCGGGACTTTCTCCACCGGGGAGCTGTTTTTT
CASSTGTFSTGELFF
>-|TRBJ2-1|-|TRBV28
TGTGCCAGCAGTCAATACAGGGCCTCCTACAATGAGCAGTTCTTC
CASSQYRASYNEQFF
>-|TRBJ1-4|once|TRBV27
TGTGCCAGCAGTGTCTGGGCGACTAATGAAAAACTGTTTTTT
CASSVWATNEKLFF
>TRBD2|TRBJ2-7|-|TRBV10-3
TGTGCCACCTCACAGGGGGCAGGACTAGCGGGCTACGAGCAGTACTTC
CATSQGAGLAGYEQYF
>-|TRBJ1-5|-|TRBV7-2
TGTGCCAGCAGCTTAGCGGCAGATCAGCCCCAGCATTTT
CASSLAADQPQHF
>-|TRBJ1-1|few|TRBV30
TGTGCCTGGAGTGGGGGATTGCGGGCTTTCTTT
CAWSGGLRAFF
>-|TRBJ2-3|-|TRBV11-2
TGTGCCAGCAGCTTCGTATCAAGCACAGATACGCAGTATTTT
CASSFVSSTDTQYF
>-|TRBJ2-7|-|TRBV28
TGTGCCAGCAGTTCTCCTTCGCCAGCCTACGAGCAGTACTTC
CASSSPSPAYEQYF
>TRBD2|TRBJ2-7|-|TRBV6-1
TGTGCCAGCACCAGGGAGGGGACCTACGAGCAGTACTTC
CASTREGTYEQYF
>-|TRBJ2-4|-|TRBV7-2
TGTGCCAGCAGCTTTGATGGACTAATTCTACAGTACTTC
CASSFDGLILQYF
>-|TRBJ2-7|-|TRBV7-2
TGTGCCAGCAGCTTACCTCAGGGCTACGAGCAGTACTTC
CASSLPQGYEQYF
>-|TRBJ2-3|-|TRBV11-3
TGTGCAATCTCCGGGGCGGCAGCAGATACGCAGTATTTT
CAISGAAADTQYF
>TRBD2|TRBJ2-2|-|TRBV14
TGTGCCAGCAGCCTTGGGACTATAAACACCGGGGAGCTGTTTTTT
CASSLGTINTGELFF
>-|TRBJ2-5|-|TRBV10-3
TGTGCCATCAGCTGGACAATTCAAGAGACCCAGTACTTC
CAISWTIQETQYF
>TRBD2|TRBJ2-1|once|TRBV7-2
TGTGCCAGCAGCCTCAACCTGCTAGCGGGAGGTATAGCTGAGCAGTTCTTC
CASSLNLLAGGIAEQFF
>TRBD1|TRBJ1-5|-|TRBV2
TGTGCCAGCAGCCCAGGACAGGGCTCTCAGCCCCAGCATTTT
CASSPGQGSQPQHF
>-|TRBJ2-3|-|TRBV12-1
TGTGCCAGCAGCGGCCGGACTAGCGGGCGCACAGATACGCAGTATTTT
CASSGRTSGRTDTQYF
>TRBD1|TRBJ2-7|-|TRBV6-1
TGTGCCAGCAGGGACAACAGGGGCCCCACCTACGAGCAGTACTTC
CASRDNRGPTYEQYF
>-|TRBJ2-1|-|TRBV7-2
TGTGCCAGCAGCTCGACTAGAAGCTCCTACAATGAGCAGTTCTTC
CASSSTRSSYNEQFF
>TRBD2|TRBJ2-3|-|TRBV28
TGTGCCAGCAGGCCTCAGGGACTAGCGGAATACACAGATACGCAGTATTTT
CASRPQGLAEYTDTQYF
>-|TRBJ2-2|-|TRBV6-1
TGTGCCAGCAGTGAAGCTGTGGGAGGGAACACCGGGGAGCTGTTTTTT
CASSEAVGGNTGELFF
>TRBD2|TRBJ2-3|-|TRBV6-1
TGTGCCAGCAGTGAATCGGGAGGCCTCCGATATACGCAGTATTTT
CASSESGGLRYTQYF
>-|TRBJ1-3|-|TRBV30
TGTGCCTGGAAGCGCTCTGGAAACACCATATATTTT
CAWKRSGNTIYF
>-|TRBJ2-7|-|TRBV5-1
TGCGCCAGCAGCTTGGAGGCCACCTATCATACCTACGAGCAGTACTTC
CASSLEATYHTYEQYF
>TRBD1|TRBJ2-1|-|TRBV5-1
TGCGCCAGCAGACCCGGGACAGGGGGCGAGCAGTTCTTC
CASRPGTGGEQFF
>TRBD1|TRBJ1-2|-|TRBV28
TGTGCCAGCAGTTTACCGGACAGGAACTATGGCTACACCTTC
CASSLPDRNYGYTF
>TRBD2|TRBJ2-2|-|TRBV7-2
TGTGCCAGCAGCGCCGGGACTAGAGGCACCGGGGAGCTGTTTTTT
CASSAGTRGTGELFF
>TRBD1|TRBJ2-7|-|TRBV7-9
TGTGCCAGCAGCCCCGGACAGGGGCCCTACGAGCAGTACTTC
CASSPGQGPYEQYF
>TRBD2|TRBJ2-1|-|TRBV5-4
TGTGCCAGCAGCTTACTAGCGGGAGGGTACAATGAGCAGTTCTTC
CASSLLAGGYNEQFF
>-|TRBJ2-6|-|TRBV21-1
TGTGCCAGCACCCACCCGGGACAGGACCTATCGGGGGCCAACGTCCTGACTTTC
CASTHPGQDLSGANVLTF
>-|TRBJ2-7|-|TRBV13
TGTGCCAGCAGCTTAGGCAGTATCTCCTACGAGCAGTACTTC
CASSLGSISYEQYF
>-|TRBJ2-5|-|TRBV19
TGTGCCAGTAGTATGATGACCGCCAGAGAGACCCAGTACTTC
CASSMMTARETQYF
>TRBD2|TRBJ2-5|-|TRBV5-1
TGCGCCAGCAGCTTAGGACTAGCGGTGGGAGAGACCCAGTACTTC
CASSLGLAVGETQYF
>-|TRBJ2-7|-|TRBV6-5
TGTGCCAGCAGTTACTCGAAAATTTCCTACGAGCAGTACTTC
CASSYSKISYEQYF
>-|TRBJ2-1|-|TRBV11-3
TGTGCCAGCAGCTTAAGTCCTCTCGAGCGGTACAATGAGCAGTTCTTC
CASSLSPLERYNEQFF
>-|TRBJ2-5|-|TRBV19
TGTGCCAGTAGTACGGACACGGCGAGAGAGACCCAGTACTTC
CASSTDTARETQYF
>-|TRBJ1-1|few|TRBV5-5
TGTGCCAGCAGCTTGGAAGTAACTGAAGCTTTCTTT
CASSLEVTEAFF
>-|TRBJ2-5|-|TRBV7-2
TGTGCCAGCAGCTTAGTTGCGGTAGGGGGGGAGACCCAGTACTTC
CASSLVAVGGETQYF
>-|TRBJ1-4|-|TRBV5-6
TGTGCCAGCAGTCCAGAGGCCGGAACTAATGAAAAACTGTTTTTT
CASSPEAGTNEKLFF